Detailed here is one T cell receptor beta chain. Its target is not known. The V and J ends lost 7 bases and 5 bases respectively, with 18 bases between them. The CDR3 spans 14 residues. Germline assignment: CDR1 LNHNV and CDR2 YYDKDF (reference sequence). These data are taken from a study of cytomegalovirus exposure and HLA in healthy donors. Overall study results and limits: Cytomegalovirus association was listed for 170 or so TCR beta chains. The study assumed roughly uniform donor sequencing depth for presence/absence analyses.

Primers: 60 Vbeta forward and 13 Jbeta reverse. Only in-frame clones appear in the TCRdb table, and some are missing; sequencing was by immunoSEQ multiplex PCR. The sample contains roughly 110,000 clones, roughly 80% of which appear only once. The TCR originated in a man aged 25-45 years in good health and CMV-seropositive. What was sequenced was PBMCs. This chain connects TRBV15 to TRBJ2-7; perhaps TRBD2 as D (6 bases). In DNA form, the CDR3 reads TGTGCCACCACTAGAGGAGGGGACCGAAACGAGCAGTACTTC. It codes for CATTRGGDRNEQYF.